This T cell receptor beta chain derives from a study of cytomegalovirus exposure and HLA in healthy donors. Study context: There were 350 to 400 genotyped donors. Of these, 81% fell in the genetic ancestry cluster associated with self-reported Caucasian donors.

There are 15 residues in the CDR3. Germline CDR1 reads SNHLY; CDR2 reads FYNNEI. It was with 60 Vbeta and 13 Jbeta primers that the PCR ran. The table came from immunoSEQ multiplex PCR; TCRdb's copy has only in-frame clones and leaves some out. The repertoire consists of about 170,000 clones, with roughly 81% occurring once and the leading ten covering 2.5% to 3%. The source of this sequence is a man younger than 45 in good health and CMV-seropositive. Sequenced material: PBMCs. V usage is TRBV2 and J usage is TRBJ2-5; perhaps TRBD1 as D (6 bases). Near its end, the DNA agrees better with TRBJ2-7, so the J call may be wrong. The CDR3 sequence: CASSEPGESSYEQYF. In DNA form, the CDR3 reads TGTGCCAGCAGTGAACCAGGGGAGAGCTCCTACGAGCAGTACTTC.